This entry describes one T cell receptor (beta chain). Other DNA sequences within the sample encode an identical CDR3. These data originate in a study of shared clonotypes between healthy human individuals. Study in general: Donors consisted of two women and three men between 18 and 49.

The CDR3 runs 13 residues. The V and J ends lost 0 bases and 7 bases respectively, with 10 bases between them. The germline V gene has CDR1 SGHTA and CDR2 FQGNSA. The assay was carried out at the deep level. As originally analysed: In the immunoSEQ data, sequences were junction-only and lacked quality scores, so filtering differed. Here immunoSEQ multiplex PCR was the method, and the copy in TCRdb shows in-frame clones only, minus some. That table gives V, J and clone size, and the DNA gave D and trimming. The sample has hundreds of thousands of clones, over 60% seen once; the top ten hold 9.5% to 15%. Donors were healthy HIV-negative adults without recently reported acute infections or vaccinations.

This rearrangement joins TRBV7-2 to TRBJ2-7; D may be TRBD1 (6 bases). The receptor comes from a woman in her thirties or forties in good health. Some clones in this sample may be carry-over from other donors' samples. Material for sequencing was PBMCs. CDR3 DNA sequence: TGTGCCAGCAGCTTAGCAGGGGGAGTTGAGCAGTACTTC. Translating gives CASSLAGGVEQYF.